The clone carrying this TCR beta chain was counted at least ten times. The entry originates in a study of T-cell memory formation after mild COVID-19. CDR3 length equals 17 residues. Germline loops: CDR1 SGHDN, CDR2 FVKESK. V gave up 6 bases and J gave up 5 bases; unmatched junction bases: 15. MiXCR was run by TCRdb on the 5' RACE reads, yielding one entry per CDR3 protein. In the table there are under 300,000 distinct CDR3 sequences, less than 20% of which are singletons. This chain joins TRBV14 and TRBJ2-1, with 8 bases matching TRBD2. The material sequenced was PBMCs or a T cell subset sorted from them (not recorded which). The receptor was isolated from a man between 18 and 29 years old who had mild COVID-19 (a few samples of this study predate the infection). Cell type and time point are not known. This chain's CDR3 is CASSYITGGRYNNEQFF. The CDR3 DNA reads TGTGCCAGCAGTTACATCACGGGGGGGCGATACAACAATGAGCAGTTCTTC.